Only a few counts were recorded for the clone carrying this TCR beta chain. Antigen unknown. This record belongs to a study of T cell responses to AZD1222 COVID-19 vaccine. Study as a whole: Second-dose intervals near 4 or 12 weeks were combined.

Notes on the study in general: Repertoire samples came only from after the peak T cell response. Clonal diversity was possibly underestimated; the donors were predominantly white British and more often female. The breadth and depth of Spike-specific TCRs increased once two AZD1222 doses had been given.

The assay was immunoSEQ multiplex PCR, and TCRdb's table has in-frame clones only and misses some. This repertoire shows some 180,000 clones, 85% to 90% found once; its top ten account for 0.4% to 0.5%. The V and J ends lost 7 bases and 5 bases respectively, with 20 bases between them. The CDR3 is 15 residues long. Germline assignment: CDR1 LNHDA and CDR2 SQIVND (reference sequence). The chain combines TRBV19 with TRBJ1-1, with no clear D. This clonotype originated in an adult in good health. Sequences were derived from peripheral blood, sampled on day 0 of AZD1222 vaccination. CDR3 protein: CASISGEGWRTEAFF. DNA for the CDR3: TGTGCCAGTATAAGTGGGGAGGGTTGGAGGACTGAAGCTTTCTTT. Supplemented by reference TRBV19 and TRBJ1-1, the full variable domain reads DGGITQSPKYLFRKEGQNVTLSCEQNLNHDAMYWYRQDPGQGLRLIYYSQIVNDFQKGDIAEGYSVSREKKESFPLTVTSAQKNPTAFYLCASISGEGWRTEAFFGQGTRLTVV.